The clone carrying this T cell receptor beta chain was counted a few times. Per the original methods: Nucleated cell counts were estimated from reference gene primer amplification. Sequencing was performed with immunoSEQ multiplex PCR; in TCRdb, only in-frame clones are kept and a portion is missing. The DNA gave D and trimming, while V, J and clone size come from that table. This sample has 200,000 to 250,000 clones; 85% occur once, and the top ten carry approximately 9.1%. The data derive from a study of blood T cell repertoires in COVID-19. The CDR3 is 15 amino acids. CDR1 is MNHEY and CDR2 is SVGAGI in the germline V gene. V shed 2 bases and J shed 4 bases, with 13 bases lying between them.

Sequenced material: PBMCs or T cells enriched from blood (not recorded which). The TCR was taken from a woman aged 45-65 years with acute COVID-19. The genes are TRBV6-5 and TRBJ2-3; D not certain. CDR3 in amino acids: CASSYSSLSPDTQYF. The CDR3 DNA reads TGTGCCAGCAGTTACAGTAGTCTGTCGCCAGATACGCAGTATTTT.